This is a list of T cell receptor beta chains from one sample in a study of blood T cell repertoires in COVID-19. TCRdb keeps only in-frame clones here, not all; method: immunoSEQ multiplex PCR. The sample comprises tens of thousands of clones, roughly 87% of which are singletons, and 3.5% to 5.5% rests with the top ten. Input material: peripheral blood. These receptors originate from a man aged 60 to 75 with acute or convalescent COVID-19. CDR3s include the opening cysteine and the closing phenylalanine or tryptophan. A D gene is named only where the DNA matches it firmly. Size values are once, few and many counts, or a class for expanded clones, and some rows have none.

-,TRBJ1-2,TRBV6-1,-,CASSDVDRSSLGYTF,TGTGCCAGCAGTGACGTCGACAGGTCATCCTTGGGCTACACCTTC
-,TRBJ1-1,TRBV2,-,CASSVGRGTEAFF,TGTGCCAGCAGTGTGGGGAGGGGCACTGAAGCTTTCTTT
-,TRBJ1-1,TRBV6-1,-,CASSEGNGGMIAFF,TGTGCCAGCAGTGAAGGGAACGGGGGGATGATCGCTTTCTTT
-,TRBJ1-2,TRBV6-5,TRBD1,CASSYSSQGANGYTF,TGTGCCAGCAGTTACTCTTCTCAGGGGGCTAACGGCTACACCTTC
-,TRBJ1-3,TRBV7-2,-,CASSPTTGNTIYF,TGTGCCAGCAGCCCGACTACGGGAAACACCATATATTTT
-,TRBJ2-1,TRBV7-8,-,CASSLIGANEQFF,TGTGCCAGCAGCTTAATAGGGGCCAATGAGCAGTTCTTC
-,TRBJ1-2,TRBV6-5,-,CASIPGQGFPYGYTF,TGTGCCAGCATTCCTGGTCAGGGTTTCCCCTATGGCTACACCTTC
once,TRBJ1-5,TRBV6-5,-,CASSLQGNSNQPQHF,TGTGCCAGCAGTCTACAGGGCAATAGCAATCAGCCCCAGCATTTT
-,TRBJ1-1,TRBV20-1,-,CSAYSITEAFF,TGCAGTGCTTACAGCATCACTGAAGCTTTCTTT
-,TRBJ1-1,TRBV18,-,CASSLRVGRASSEAFF,TGTGCCAGCTCCCTTCGGGTTGGCAGGGCGAGCTCTGAAGCTTTCTTT
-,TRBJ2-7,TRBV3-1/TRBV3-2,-,CASSPDWSAYEQYF,TGTGCCAGCAGCCCGGACTGGTCTGCCTACGAGCAGTACTTC
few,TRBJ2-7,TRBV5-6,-,CASSSGGVEQYF,TGTGCCAGCAGCTCTGGCGGGGTCGAGCAGTACTTC
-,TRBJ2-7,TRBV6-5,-,CASSYSRGVYEQYF,TGTGCCAGCAGTTACAGCAGGGGGGTTTACGAGCAGTACTTC
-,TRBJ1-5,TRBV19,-,CASTPTSDNQPQHF,TGTGCCAGTACCCCGACATCCGACAATCAGCCCCAGCATTTT
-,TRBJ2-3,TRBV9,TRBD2,CASRTGTMSTDTQYF,TGTGCCAGCCGGACCGGGACTATGAGCACAGATACGCAGTATTTT
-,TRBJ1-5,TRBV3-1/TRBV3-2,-,CASSQDLRGSGPQHF,TGTGCCAGCAGCCAAGATCTGAGGGGGTCCGGGCCCCAGCATTTT
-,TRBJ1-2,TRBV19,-,CASSIRVDSISTYGYTF,TGTGCCAGTAGTATTCGGGTCGACAGCATATCGACCTATGGCTACACCTTC
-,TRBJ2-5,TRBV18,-,CASSRPGTQYF,TGTGCCAGCTCACGGCCGGGGACCCAGTACTTC
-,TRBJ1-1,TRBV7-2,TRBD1,CASSSLNRDRGSFF,TGTGCCAGCAGCTCCTTGAACCGGGACAGGGGGTCTTTCTTT
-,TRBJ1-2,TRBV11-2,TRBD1,CASSLDPGQLNYGYTF,TGTGCCAGCAGCTTAGATCCGGGACAGCTTAACTATGGCTACACCTTC
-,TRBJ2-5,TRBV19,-,CATNRRGATETQYF,TGTGCCACCAATCGCCGCGGGGCCACAGAGACCCAGTACTTC
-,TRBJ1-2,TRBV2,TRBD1,CASSAGTGANYGYTF,TGTGCCAGCAGTGCTGGGACAGGGGCTAACTATGGCTACACCTTC